The entry below describes one TCR beta chain. This CDR3 region has 14 residues. Germline V lookup: CDR1 LNHDA, CDR2 SQIVND (reference sequence). V was cut by 3 bases and J by 9 bases, with 14 bases left in between. The authors' processing: Estimation of nucleated cell counts relied on the amplification of reference gene primers. Method: immunoSEQ multiplex PCR; TCRdb's copy keeps in-frame clones and lacks some. The DNA was the basis for D and trimming; V, J and clone size are from that table. This table holds 100,000 to 150,000 clones, around 89% found once. Patients of the Seattle cohort, enrolled during active infection, were followed longitudinally. The entry originates in a study of blood T cell repertoires in COVID-19. Turning to the study itself: T cells, B-cell-depleted T cells, or PBMCs supplied cDNA or gDNA.

This receptor was identified in a man between 60 and 75 years old with COVID-19, enrolled during active disease. The sample was peripheral blood. The rearrangement uses TRBV19 and TRBJ2-2; the D gene is possibly TRBD1 (7 bases). CDR3: CASSIQGEVRELFF. CDR3 nucleotides: TGTGCCAGTAGTATTCAGGGGGAGGTCCGGGAGCTGTTTTTT.